This TCR beta chain originates from a study of shared clonotypes between healthy human individuals (dated by TCRdb to about 2020). About the investigation overall: Three men and a couple of women, aged 18 to 49 years, made up the cohort. For each donor, three plates each were used for CD4 naive and CD4 memory, two plates were used for CD8 naive, and one plate was used for CD8 memory. To estimate repertoire size and how much clonotypes are shared between individuals, the study performed deep sequencing of blood TCR repertoires from 4 to 6 healthy adults. Libraries were prepared and TCR repertoires were sequenced by different laboratories using diverse techniques, in order to increase sequencing depth and limit assay-specific biases. Between about 0.9 and 9 billion PBMCs per donor were obtained by leukapheresis. Broad study findings and their caveats: Pairwise subsampling indicated that sequencing depth was expected to affect the degree of clonotype sharing among donors. Naive subsets generally had larger estimated clonotype richness than memory subsets did. Sampling was restricted to blood, and TCR repertoires in tissues likely differ from the TCR repertoires found in blood. Incomplete sequencing was indicated by rarefaction of sorted-subset datasets, despite the large sequencing depth. Higher generation probabilities were observed for clonotypes shared by all four sorted-subset donors than for non-shared clonotypes. About 5% of naive CD4, around 3.6% of naive CD8, roughly 2.4% of memory CD4, and approximately 0.4% of memory CD8 clonotypes were shared across a few donors. The genetic and exposure-history diversity represented was limited by the small number of donors.

To note about this clone: There is no known antigen for this receptor. No much larger clonotype is one base removed from it; base qualities were not supplied.

TCR CDR3 regions were amplified from genomic DNA by multiplex PCR using the deep immunoSEQ assay. Extracted genomic DNA from each cell subset was distributed evenly across all wells of several immunoSEQ 96-well plates, and each plate was treated as a replicate. Each replicate PCR for sorted subsets received approximately 220 ng genomic DNA, equal to roughly 30,000 T cell genomes. Purified libraries were quantified with a Qubit 3.0 fluorometer, sized on a Bioanalyzer 2100, and re-quantified with the KAPA Library Quantification kit. Every immunoSEQ 96-well plate was sequenced on a separate single-read 150-cycle Illumina NextSeq 550 flow cell. In the paper's pipeline: Because the immunoSEQ output included only junctional sequences and no quality scores, the filtering could not be the same as the filtering used for full-length reads. To assign V/J genes and CDR3, sequences were annotated against IMGT germline references using PyIR, a Python wrapper for IgBLAST v1.9. Any read was removed if the V/J assignment was weak (E-value above 1e-6), the CDR3 was missing, or the read contained stop codons, out-of-frame junctions, or ambiguous translated residues. V3J clonotypes were defined as sequences sharing an identical inferred V gene, J gene, and CDR3 amino acid sequence. Percentage overlap between repertoires was calculated by dividing the number of shared unique clonotypes by the size of the smaller repertoire. Repertoire richness was assessed with RTK rarefaction, the Chao1 estimator, and Recon v2.1 estimates of unobserved clonotypes. OLGA was used to compute generation probabilities for all TCRbeta clonotypes that the gDNA method yielded from four donors. The table was pulled from immuneACCESS by TCRdb, which kept in-frame rearrangements only. Such tables lose some clones; where checked, under half of the loss comes from unresolved V genes, and the rest has no known cause. Clone size and the V and J calls come from that table; the DNA yielded D and trimming. For this sample the table gives millions of clones, of which approximately 94% were detected only once. The top ten hold around 1.1% of the sample.

CD8 naive samples were CD45RO-negative cells positively selected for CCR7, giving a CD45RA+CCR7+ population that excluded TemRA cells. The donors were healthy, HIV-negative adults with no recently reported acute infections or vaccinations. Only Caucasian adults living in Nashville, Tennessee, USA were represented among the donors. Blood was obtained by leukapheresis, after which PBMCs were separated by Ficoll-Histopaque density gradient centrifugation and cryopreserved in liquid nitrogen vapor phase. Purity and quantity of every magnetically sorted T cell population were checked by analytical flow cytometry. Genomic DNA was isolated from each sorted fraction and quantified by UV absorbance on a Nanodrop 2000c. V and J lose 1 base and 8 bases, and a span of 10 bases separates them. The CDR3 starts with the cysteine, ends with the phenylalanine, and has 14 residues. Only CDR3 DNA remains: 42 bases, in frame from the first base. The germline V gene yields SGDLS for CDR1 and YYNGEE for CDR2.

The sequenced material came from naive CD8+ T cells sorted from blood. In light of the paper, this sample's cell subset or site label describes: CD45RA+CCR7+. The receptor chain draws on TRBV9 and TRBJ1-6; 6 matching bases give a weak D call of TRBD1. The receptor comes from a young man in good health. The CDR3 corresponds to CASSVNREDSPLHF. The bases read TGTGCCAGCAGCGTAAACAGGGAGGATTCACCCCTCCACTTT.